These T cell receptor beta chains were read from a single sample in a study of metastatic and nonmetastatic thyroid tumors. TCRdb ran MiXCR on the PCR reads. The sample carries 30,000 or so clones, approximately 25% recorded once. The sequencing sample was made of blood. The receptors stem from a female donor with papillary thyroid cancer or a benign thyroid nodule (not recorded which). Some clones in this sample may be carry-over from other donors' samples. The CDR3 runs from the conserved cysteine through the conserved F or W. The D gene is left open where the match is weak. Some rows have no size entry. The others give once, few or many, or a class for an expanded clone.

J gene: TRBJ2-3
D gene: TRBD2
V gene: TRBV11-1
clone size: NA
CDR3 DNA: TGTTCCAGCAGCCTGACTAGCGGTACCACAGATACGCAGTATTTT
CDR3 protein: CSSSLTSGTTDTQYF

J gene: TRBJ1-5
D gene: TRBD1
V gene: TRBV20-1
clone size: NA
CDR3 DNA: TGCAGTGCTAGACGTGCAGGGGGCGAGTATCAGCCCCAGCATTTT
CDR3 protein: CSARRAGGEYQPQHF

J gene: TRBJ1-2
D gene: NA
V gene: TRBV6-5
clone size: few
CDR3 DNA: TGTGCCAGCAGTTACCCGACAGCTCCAGGCTACACCTTC
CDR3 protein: CASSYPTAPGYTF

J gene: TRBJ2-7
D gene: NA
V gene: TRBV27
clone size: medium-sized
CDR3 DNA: TGTGCCAGCAGTCCCCCGCCGGGTACCCCAGGATGGGTTTACGAGCAGTACTTC
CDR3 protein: CASSPPPGTPGWVYEQYF

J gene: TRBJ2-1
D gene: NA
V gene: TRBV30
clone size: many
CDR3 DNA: TGTGCCTGGACACGGGGATCCAATGAGCAGTTCTTC
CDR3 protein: CAWTRGSNEQFF

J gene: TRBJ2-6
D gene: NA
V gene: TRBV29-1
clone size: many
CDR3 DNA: TGCAGCGTTGTTAACAGTATTTCCAACGTCCTGACTTTC
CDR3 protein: CSVVNSISNVLTF

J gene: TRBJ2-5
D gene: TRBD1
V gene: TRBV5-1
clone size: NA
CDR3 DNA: TGCGCCAGCAGATTGGCGACAGGGGGTTCTGAAGAGAACCAGTACTTC
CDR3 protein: CASRLATGGSEENQYF

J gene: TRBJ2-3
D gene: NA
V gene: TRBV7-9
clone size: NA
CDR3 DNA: TGTGCCAGCAGCCCTGGGCGGGGGACAGATATGCAGTATTTT
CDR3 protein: CASSPGRGTDMQYF

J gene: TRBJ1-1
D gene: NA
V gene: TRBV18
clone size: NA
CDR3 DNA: TGTGCCAGCTCACCAAAGGGTGACACTGAAGCTTTCTTT
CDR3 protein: CASSPKGDTEAFF

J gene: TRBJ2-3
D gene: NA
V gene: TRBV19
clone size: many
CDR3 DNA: TGTGCCAGTAGTATGGTTAGCGGACGCACAGATACGCAGTATTTT
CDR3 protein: CASSMVSGRTDTQYF

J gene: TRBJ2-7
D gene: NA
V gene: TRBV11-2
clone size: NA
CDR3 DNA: TGTGCCAGCAGCTTAACACTAGCTTCCTACGAGCAGTACTTC
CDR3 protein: CASSLTLASYEQYF